This T cell receptor (beta chain) emerged from a study of blood T cell repertoires in COVID-19. Trimming pared 2 bases from V and 7 bases from J, leaving 3 bases between. This CDR3 region has 10 residues. CDR1 GTSNPN and CDR2 SVGIG come from the germline V gene (reference sequence). TCRdb's copy holds only in-frame clones and misses some; the assay was immunoSEQ multiplex PCR. The sample has approximately 97,000 clones; around 90% are singletons. The sequencing sample was made of peripheral blood. The TCR comes from a man over 45 with COVID-19, enrolled during active disease. J is TRBJ2-1 and V is TRBV30, with D hard to call. CDR3 protein: CAWSLNEQFF. The CDR3 coding sequence is TGTGCCTGGAGTCTAAATGAGCAGTTCTTC.